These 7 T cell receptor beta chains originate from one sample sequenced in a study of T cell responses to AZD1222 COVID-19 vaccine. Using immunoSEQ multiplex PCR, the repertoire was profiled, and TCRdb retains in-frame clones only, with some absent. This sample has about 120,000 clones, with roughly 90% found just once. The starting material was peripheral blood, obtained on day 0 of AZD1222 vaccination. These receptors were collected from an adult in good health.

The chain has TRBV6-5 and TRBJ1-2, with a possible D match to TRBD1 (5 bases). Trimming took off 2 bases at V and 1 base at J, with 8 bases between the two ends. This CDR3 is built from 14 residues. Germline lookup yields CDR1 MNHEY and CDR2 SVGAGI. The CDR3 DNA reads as TGTGCCAGCAGTTACACAGGCCTTAACTATGGCTACACCTTC. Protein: CASSYTGLNYGYTF.

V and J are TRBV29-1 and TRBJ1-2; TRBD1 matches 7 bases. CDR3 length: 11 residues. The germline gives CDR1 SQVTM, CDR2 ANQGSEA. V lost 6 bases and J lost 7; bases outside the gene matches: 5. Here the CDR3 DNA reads TGCAGCGTCTCAGGGGGAGTTGGCTACACCTTC. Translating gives CSVSGGVGYTF.

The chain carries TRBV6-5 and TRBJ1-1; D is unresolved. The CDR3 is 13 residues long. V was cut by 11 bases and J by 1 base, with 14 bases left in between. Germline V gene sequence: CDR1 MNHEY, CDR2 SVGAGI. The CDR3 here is CAGAERTNTEAFF. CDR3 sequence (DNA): TGTGCCGGAGCGGAACGGACGAACACTGAAGCTTTCTTT.

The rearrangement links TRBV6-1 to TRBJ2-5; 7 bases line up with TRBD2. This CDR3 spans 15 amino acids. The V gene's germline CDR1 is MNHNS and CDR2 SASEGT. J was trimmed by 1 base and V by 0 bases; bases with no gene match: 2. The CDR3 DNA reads TGTGCCAGCAGTGAAGCCTCGGGAGGCCAAGAGACCCAGTACTTC. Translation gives CASSEASGGQETQYF.

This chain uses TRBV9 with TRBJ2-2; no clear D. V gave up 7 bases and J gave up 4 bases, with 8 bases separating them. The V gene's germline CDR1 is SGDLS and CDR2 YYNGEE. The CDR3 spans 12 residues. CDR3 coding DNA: TGTGCCAGCCACGGCTCCACCGGGGAGCTGTTTTTT. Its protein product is CASHGSTGELFF.

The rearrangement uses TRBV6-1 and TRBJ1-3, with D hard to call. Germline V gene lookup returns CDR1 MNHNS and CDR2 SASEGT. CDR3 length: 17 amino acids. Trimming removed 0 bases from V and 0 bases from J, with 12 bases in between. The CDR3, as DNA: TGTGCCAGCAGTGAAGCGACGTTCGGGAGCTCTGGAAACACCATATATTTT. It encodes CASSEATFGSSGNTIYF.

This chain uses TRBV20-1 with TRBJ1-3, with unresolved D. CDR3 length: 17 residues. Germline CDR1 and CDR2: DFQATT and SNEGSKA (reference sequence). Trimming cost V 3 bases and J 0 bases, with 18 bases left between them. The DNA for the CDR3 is TGCAGTGCTAGTTCCCTCGGCGGAGACCTCTCTGGAAACACCATATATTTT. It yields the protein CSASSLGGDLSGNTIYF.